Below are 27 T cell receptor beta chains sequenced from a single sample in a study of post-analysis software for immune sequencing data. Whole-study findings and limits: Elevated frequency relative to controls characterized roughly 5 TRBV segments in patients, TRBV5-6, TRBV5-1 and TRBV20-1 among them.

cDNA libraries of TCR beta carried unique molecular identifiers. TCRdb reprocessed the PCR reads via MiXCR and lists one record per CDR3 protein. The sample yields some 800,000 distinct CDR3 sequences, more than 45% seen once. No antigen has been assigned to these receptors. Material: blood. These receptors all come from a girl aged 5-17 years with multiple sclerosis.

This clonotype came up a few times. This chain connects TRBV12-3 or TRBV12-4 to TRBJ2-4; 9 nucleotides match TRBD1. V trimming: 5 bases; J trimming: 3 bases; junction bases outside the gene matches: 11. CDR3 length: 17 amino acids. The CDR3 reads CASSAPRDREDKNIQYF. In DNA, the CDR3 is TGTGCCAGCAGTGCCCCCCGGGACAGGGAAGACAAAAACATTCAGTACTTC.

This clonotype was counted between two and nine times. The rearrangement links TRBV15 to TRBJ1-2; D remains ambiguous. In germline, CDR1 is LNHNV, CDR2 YYDKDF (reference sequence). The CDR3 sequence is 15 residues long. V was cut by 0 bases and J by 4 bases, with 12 bases left in between. The chain's CDR3 is CATSRDSGVVYGYTF. CDR3 bases: TGTGCCACCAGCAGAGATTCAGGAGTGGTCTATGGCTACACCTTC.

In this sample, this clonotype turned up a few times. The chain recombines TRBV24-1 with TRBJ2-1, with D perhaps given as TRBD1 or TRBD2 (6 bases each). Germline CDR1 is KGHDR and CDR2 is SFDVKD. V gave up 0 bases and J gave up 7 bases, with 24 bases separating them. The CDR3 contains 19 residues. The CDR3 spells CATSDLSVSPRRGGNEQFF. The CDR3 DNA sequence: TGTGCCACCAGTGATTTGTCGGTTTCCCCGAGACGAGGGGGGAATGAGCAGTTCTTC.

There are a few counts of this clonotype. The V and J genes are TRBV7-9 and TRBJ2-1, with unresolved D. V was pared by 4 bases and J by 5 bases, with 15 bases between. In germline, CDR1 is SEHNR, CDR2 FQNEAQ (reference sequence). This CDR3 comprises 15 residues. The CDR3 DNA follows: TGTGCCAGCAGCTCCTGGGGTAGGAAAAACAATGAGCAGTTCTTC. It yields the protein CASSSWGRKNNEQFF.

As DNA, the CDR3 is TGTGCCAGCAGCCCCCTGGGACGCAAAAAGAACTATGGCTACACCTTC. It codes for CASSPLGRKKNYGYTF. The V and J genes are TRBV14 and TRBJ1-2; D perhaps matches TRBD1 (5 bases). Germline V gene lookup returns CDR1 SGHDN and CDR2 FVKESK. There are 16 residues in the CDR3. The ends were cut back, 4 bases at V and 2 bases at J, with 17 bases in the middle.

This chain uses TRBV27 with TRBJ2-4, with 12 bases fitting TRBD2. The assigned J gene may be wrong: the sequence end matches TRBJ2-7 better. CDR3 length: 17 residues. Germline V gives CDR1 MNHEY, CDR2 SMNVEV (reference sequence). The CDR3 reads CASHPMETSGSGYEQYF. DNA of the CDR3: TGTGCCAGCCACCCAATGGAGACTAGCGGGAGTGGTTACGAGCAGTACTTC.

The chain links TRBV29-1 to TRBJ1-2; D is ambiguous. The germline CDR1 and CDR2 sequences are SQVTM and ANQGSEA. This CDR3 is 12 amino acids long. Trimming removed 5 bases at V and 8 bases at J, with 15 bases between. The CDR3: CSVRPAYDGYTF. As DNA, the CDR3 is TGCAGCGTTCGTCCGGCCTACGACGGCTACACCTTC.

This clonotype appeared a few times. This chain connects TRBV5-1 to TRBJ2-1; TRBD2 matches 11 bases. The germline CDR1 and CDR2 sequences are SGHRS and YFSETQ. Trimming at V came to 4 bases and at J to 8 bases, leaving 17 bases not matched to a gene. CDR3 length: 18 amino acids. CDR3 sequence reads: CASSPKVASGRLGYEQFF. CDR3 nucleotides: TGCGCCAGCAGCCCAAAAGTCGCTAGCGGGAGGCTGGGGTATGAGCAGTTCTTC.

This clonotype has a handful of counts. The chain uses TRBV6-5 and TRBJ1-6; D uncertain. V lost 4 bases, J lost 0 bases, and 13 bases lay in between. The V gene's germline CDR1 is MNHEY and CDR2 SVGAGI. The CDR3 extends over 17 amino acids. CDR3 protein: CASSLALSSSYNSPLHF. The DNA of the CDR3 is TGTGCCAGCAGTTTGGCCTTATCGAGCTCCTATAATTCACCCCTCCACTTT.

This chain joins TRBV24-1 and TRBJ2-3, with 11 positions matching TRBD2. CDR3 length: 16 amino acids. The V segment lost 4 bases and the J segment 6 bases; nucleotides outside the gene matches: 8. In germline, CDR1 is KGHDR, CDR2 SFDVKD. The CDR3 DNA reads as TGTGCCACCAGTGACCAACTAGCGGGAGACCGTGATACGCAGTATTTT. Protein sequence: CATSDQLAGDRDTQYF.

The chain carries TRBV7-8 and TRBJ2-7; 10 bases align to TRBD2. Germline V lookup: CDR1 SGHVS, CDR2 FQNEAQ. With 2 bases clipped from V and 4 bases from J, the junction kept 5 bases outside the gene matches. CDR3 length: 15 amino acids. CDR3 nucleotides: TGTGCCAGCAGCTTACTCGCTAGCGGGGGATACGAGCAGTACTTC. Its translation is CASSLLASGGYEQYF.

The chain has TRBV4-1 and TRBJ1-1; 8 bases match TRBD1. CDR3 length: 17 amino acids. Germline V gives CDR1 MGHRA, CDR2 YSYEKL. Trimming cost V 3 bases and J 0 bases; bases outside gene matches: 9. The CDR3 nucleotides are TGCGCCAGCAGCCAGGCCAACGGACAGGGTTTGAACACTGAAGCTTTCTTT. It encodes CASSQANGQGLNTEAFF.

V is TRBV3-1 and J is TRBJ2-1; D is perhaps TRBD2 (5 bases). V was cut by 1 base and J by 10 bases, with 14 bases left in between. This CDR3 region has 14 residues. CDR1 is LGHDT and CDR2 is YNNKEL in the germline V gene (reference sequence). This CDR3 is CASSQVPGSREQFF. CDR3 nucleotides: TGTGCCAGCAGCCAAGTGCCGGGGTCCCGGGAGCAGTTCTTC.

This rearrangement joins TRBV20-1 to TRBJ2-7, with 7 positions matching TRBD2. The J call is doubtful: the DNA matches TRBJ2-5 better. This CDR3 has 14 residues. Germline CDR1 is DFQATT and CDR2 is SNEGSKA (reference sequence). This chain's CDR3 is CSNARGVRDETQYF. CDR3 sequence (DNA): TGCAGCAACGCACGGGGGGTACGGGATGAGACCCAGTACTTC.

The chain employs TRBV5-1 and TRBJ2-3, with 7 nucleotides matching TRBD2. The CDR3 length is 17 residues. With V trimmed by 0 bases and J by 0 bases, 7 bases remained unmatched. Per germline, CDR1 SGHRS and CDR2 YFSETQ. The CDR3 region has the DNA TGCGCCAGCAGCTTGGATCCTAGCGGTACTAGCACAGATACGCAGTATTTT. Residues: CASSLDPSGTSTDTQYF.

The gene calls are TRBV3-1 and TRBJ1-2; no reliable D call. V lost 0 bases and J lost 3, with 11 bases in between. Germline CDR1 reads LGHDT; CDR2 reads YNNKEL (reference sequence). This CDR3 spans 15 amino acids. This chain's CDR3 is CASSQDRSAYYGYTF. CDR3 bases: TGTGCCAGCAGCCAAGACCGTTCGGCCTACTATGGCTACACCTTC.

The rearrangement joins TRBV24-1 to TRBJ2-1; 11 bases match TRBD1. J gave up 8 bases and V 5 bases, and 16 bases lay outside the gene matches. The CDR3 totals 18 residues. The germline gives CDR1 KGHDR, CDR2 SFDVKD. The CDR3 DNA reads TGTGCCACCAGTGCTCCCCGGACAGGGGGCGAGAGGAGGTATGAGCAGTTCTTC. Protein product: CATSAPRTGGERRYEQFF.

The chain couples TRBV6-6 to TRBJ2-2, with D hard to call. Germline V gives CDR1 MNHNY, CDR2 SVGAGI (reference sequence). The CDR3 spans 12 residues. Trimming removed 5 bases from V and 7 bases from J, with 8 bases in between. This CDR3 reads CASSSTVGELFF. The CDR3 DNA is TGTGCCAGCAGTAGTACGGTCGGGGAGCTGTTTTTT.

This clonotype showed up just a few times. V gene TRBV20-1 combines with J gene TRBJ1-2; D perhaps matches TRBD1 (5 bases). The V end was cut by 8 bases, the J end by 5 bases, with 18 bases between. This CDR3 contains 13 residues. The germline gives CDR1 DFQATT, CDR2 SNEGSKA (reference sequence). The CDR3 sequence: CSCRGLAGYGYTF. CDR3 sequence (DNA): TGCAGTTGCCGCGGTTTGGCAGGGTATGGCTACACCTTC.

This rearrangement joins TRBV5-1 to TRBJ2-1, with D possibly being TRBD1 (6 bases). CDR1 and CDR2 from the germline V gene are SGHRS and YFSETQ. The V and J ends lost 6 bases and 7 bases respectively, with 14 bases between them. The CDR3 covers 13 residues. The CDR3 protein is CASTAGRGNEQFF. CDR3 bases: TGCGCCAGCACCGCAGGCAGGGGTAATGAGCAGTTCTTC.

This clonotype has more than one count but fewer than ten. The chain is built from TRBV13 and TRBJ2-3, with 7 bases aligning to TRBD2. This CDR3 is 18 amino acids long. Germline V lookup: CDR1 PRHDT, CDR2 FYEKMQ (reference sequence). The J segment lost 0 bases and the V segment lost 1 base, leaving 10 bases of the junction unmatched. CDR3 loop: CASSLAPSSGSSTDTQYF. DNA for the CDR3: TGTGCCAGCAGCTTAGCCCCGAGTAGCGGGTCTAGCACAGATACGCAGTATTTT.

V gene TRBV6-6 combines with J gene TRBJ2-5, with D perhaps given as TRBD1 or TRBD2 (5 bases each). Trimming removed 2 bases from V and 4 bases from J, with 11 bases in between. CDR3 length: 14 residues. The germline V gene has CDR1 MNHNY and CDR2 SVGAGI (reference sequence). The CDR3 DNA is TGTGCCAGCAGTTACGGGGCAGGGAGAGAGACCCAGTACTTC. Translation gives CASSYGAGRETQYF.

The CDR3 loop is CSAKGLAANEQFF. CDR3 nucleotides: TGCAGTGCCAAAGGACTAGCGGCTAATGAGCAGTTCTTC. The chain couples TRBV20-1 to TRBJ2-1, with 10 bases that match TRBD2. V trimming: 6 bases; J trimming: 7 bases; junction bases outside the gene matches: 6. Per germline, CDR1 DFQATT and CDR2 SNEGSKA (reference sequence). The length of the CDR3 is 13 residues.

This clonotype was detected many times. The chain uses TRBV27 and TRBJ2-7; D possibly matches TRBD1 or TRBD2 (6 bases each). Germline loops: CDR1 MNHEY, CDR2 SMNVEV (reference sequence). This CDR3 spans 14 amino acids. V was cut by 4 bases and J by 2 bases, with 12 bases left in between. The CDR3 is CASSSQGGPYEQYF. The CDR3 DNA sequence: TGTGCCAGCAGTTCACAGGGAGGACCCTACGAGCAGTACTTC.

The gene calls are TRBV29-1 and TRBJ1-1; perhaps TRBD1 as D (6 bases). There are 15 residues in the CDR3. CDR1 is SQVTM and CDR2 is ANQGSEA in the germline V gene. The V gene lost 6 bases and the J gene lost 3 bases, with 20 bases spanning the gap. This CDR3 reads CSVPGPKRGYTEAFF. The CDR3 nucleotides read TGCAGCGTCCCCGGACCAAAAAGGGGGTACACTGAAGCTTTCTTT.

V gene TRBV12-3 or TRBV12-4 combines with J gene TRBJ2-4; tentative D call: TRBD2 (6 bases). TRBJ2-5 matches the DNA end more closely, so the J call is doubtful. The CDR3 spans 13 residues. This CDR3 reads CASSPMGGETQYF. For the CDR3, the DNA is TGTGCCAGCAGCCCAATGGGGGGAGAGACCCAGTACTTC.

The chain joins TRBV20-1 to TRBJ2-7; perhaps TRBD2 as D (6 bases). The V and J ends lost 0 bases and 9 bases respectively, with 24 bases between them. CDR3 length: 16 amino acids. In germline, CDR1 is DFQATT, CDR2 SNEGSKA (reference sequence). The CDR3 protein is CSARDPRAGGPARQYF. The CDR3 bases are TGCAGTGCTAGAGACCCTCGGGCCGGGGGACCTGCTCGGCAGTACTTC.